This T cell receptor beta chain was captured by sequencing in a study of T-cell reconstitution after alpha-beta-depleted transplantation in children. Findings and limits, study-wide: Expanded clones from the graft, numbering several hundred, reportedly supplied alpha-beta T cells about two months after transplant. T-cell counts and diversity at one year following transplant were attributed mainly to newly produced T cells. High day-60 TCRbeta diversity in some patients came from surviving recipient T cells and thymic progenitors.

In this sample, this clonotype turned up a few times. What it binds is not known. Unique molecular identifiers were incorporated during preparation of the TCRbeta library. TCRdb redid the calling of the PCR reads with MiXCR, one entry per CDR3 protein. The data show hundreds of thousands of distinct CDR3 sequences, with just over 7.5% seen just once and approximately 8.2% held by the top ten. V lost 2 bases, J lost 0 bases, and 7 bases stayed unmatched. This CDR3 comprises 17 residues. Germline CDR1 and CDR2: MNHEY and SVGAGI. Sample: peripheral blood, taken 360 days after TCRalphabeta/CD19-depleted stem cell transplant. The sequence was collected from a female patient aged 2-15 years who had a stem cell transplant for Fanconi anemia, so the T cells may come from the graft donor. This chain joins TRBV6-5 and TRBJ1-3, with 7 bases that match TRBD1. CDR3: CASSYANRGYSGNTIYF. The CDR3 nucleotides are TGTGCCAGCAGTTACGCAAACAGGGGCTACTCTGGAAACACCATATATTTT.